This T cell receptor beta chain stems from a study of blood T cell repertoires in COVID-19. Background on the study: In each case, the material was cDNA or gDNA derived from T cells, B-cell-depleted T cells, or PBMCs.

This CDR3 comprises 17 residues. After removal of 3 bases from V and 5 bases from J, the junction contained 15 bases not matched to a gene. CDR1 and CDR2 from the germline V gene are MGHRA and YSYEKL. The authors' processing: By means of reference gene primer amplification, nucleated cell counts were estimated. Sequencing was performed with immunoSEQ multiplex PCR; in TCRdb, only in-frame clones are kept and a portion is missing. V and J calls and clone size follow that table, whereas D and trimming were derived from the DNA. The sample yields approximately 250,000 clones, 84% seen once. Specimen: peripheral blood. The source is a human donor in a cohort sampled during active COVID-19. The chain recombines TRBV4-1 with TRBJ2-5; 7 positions match TRBD2. CDR3 in DNA: TGCGCCAGCAGCCACTCACCCCCGGGGGGTGGTTGGGAGACCCAGTACTTC. Protein: CASSHSPPGGGWETQYF.